The source of this T cell receptor beta chain is a study of T cells in tumors after PD-1 blockade. The overall study: Excluded were patients with checkpoint blockade, immunosuppressants, or radiotherapy or other anti-cancer therapy within 4 weeks. On average, peripheral blood gave more than 100,000 TCR templates and 35,000 to 40,000 unique clonotypes. During anti-PD-1 treatment, some patients continued daily vismodegib 150 mg.

The method was immunoSEQ multiplex PCR; TCRdb's version includes in-frame clones alone and lacks a portion of them. The sample holds about 59,000 clones, roughly 78% seen once. The CDR3 runs 15 residues. Germline V CDR1 and CDR2: SGHVS, FNYEAQ. V lost 5 bases to trimming and J lost 6 bases; unmatched junction nucleotides: 11. The starting material was PBMCs, obtained before anti-PD-1 treatment. The sequence came from a human donor with basal cell carcinoma. V is TRBV7-6 and J is TRBJ2-5; 8 positions match TRBD1. In DNA form, the CDR3 reads TGTGCCAGCAGCCTAAAGGCAGGGGGCTCCCAGACCCAGTACTTC. It translates to CASSLKAGGSQTQYF.